This T cell receptor beta chain was sequenced for a study of T-cell memory formation after mild COVID-19 (dated by TCRdb to the early 2020s). Turning to the overall study: TCR sequence clusters from the two donors were found to be largely donor specific. Two young, previously healthy adult volunteers made up the cohort, one male and one female. Longitudinal TCRalpha and TCRbeta repertoire sequencing tracked T-cell clones expanding and contracting after mild COVID-19 in a couple of donors.

In regard to this clonotype: Its recognized antigen is unknown. Base-call qualities are not available, and no considerably larger clone is one nucleotide away.

Here is what the overall study found, with its caveats: SARS-CoV-2 specificity was not confirmed for the second-wave clones peaking on day 37. Clones contracting from day 15 to 85 had balanced CD4/CD8 phenotypes, while a second wave expanding from day 15 to 37 was biased towards CD4+. Some responding clones were found in pre-infection memory, which suggests that pre-existing cross-reactive memory T cells took part in the SARS-CoV-2 response. Contracting CD4+ clones appeared mostly in the CM and EM memory subsets, whereas CD8+ clones were enriched in EMRA. The study covered only a couple of mild cases, and larger cohorts including severe cases with pre-infection samples were considered necessary.

Ficoll-Paque density gradient centrifugation was used to isolate PBMCs. The sample was run on an Illumina NovaSeq 6000. TCRalpha and TCRbeta cDNA libraries were built by 5'RACE with constant-segment primers, adding sample barcodes and unique molecular identifiers. Trizol reagent was used to extract RNA from every sample. Library amplification was performed in two PCR steps, and a second sample barcode and Illumina TruSeq adapters were introduced in the second step. Sequencing of the libraries was done on an Illumina NovaSeq, producing 2 x 150 bp paired-end reads. The study's own analysis went as follows. Demultiplexing of reads and collapsing into UMI-guided consensus sequences were performed with migec v1.2.7. Using mixcr v2.1.11, UMI consensuses were aligned to TRA and TRB V and J templates and then assembled into clonotypes. A clonotype was counted as expanded or contracted only when both edgeR and NoisET called the clonotype significant, with the noise models trained on biological replicates. edgeR calls used a false discovery rate-adjusted p below 0.01 and a log2 fold-change threshold of 1. As an exploratory analysis of dynamics, max-normalized trajectories of the 1000 most abundant clonotypes were examined by PCA with hierarchical clustering. The CD4 or CD8 phenotype of responding clones was assigned using the separately sequenced CD4+ and CD8+ repertoires. The raw public reads went through TCRdb reprocessing: fastp at Q25, MiXCR clone calling, in-frame beta chains kept. Rows are combined by CDR3 protein, so each entry shows the most common genes and DNA. TCRdb assigned the V and J calls; the authors' analysis was not used. The sample has around 250,000 distinct CDR3 sequences on record, 15% to 20% of them singletons. Roughly a fifth of the sample is held by the ten biggest clonotypes.

V loses 4 bases of germline sequence and J loses 8 bases, and the interval between the two ends is 15 bases. The CDR1 and CDR2 encoded by the germline V gene are SGDLS and YYNGEE. The CDR3, cysteine through phenylalanine, is 14 amino acids long. Of the read, only the CDR3 DNA is kept; its 42 bases are in frame from base 1. Recombination joined TRBV9 with TRBJ1-4, with TRBD1 tentatively as D gene (5 bases match). The sequencing sample was made of PBMCs or a T cell subset sorted from them (not recorded which). The receptor was isolated from a man younger than 30 who had mild COVID-19 (a few samples of this study predate the infection). The sample titles of this study are shuffled in the database, so cell type and time point are left out; the donor was told from shared clones. The DNA sequence is given as TGTGCCAGCAGCTCCGGGACCAGGCAAGAAAAACTGTTTTTT. Its translation is CASSSGTRQEKLFF. Extended through the reference TRBV9 and TRBJ1-4 proteins, this CDR3 yields the full variable domain: DSGVTQTPKHLITATGQRVTLRCSPRSGDLSVYWYQQSLDQGLQFLIQYYNGEERAKGNILERFSAQQFPDLHSELNLSSLELGDSALYFCASSSGTRQEKLFFGSGTQLSVL.